The entry that follows covers one TCR beta chain sequence. Its antigen remains unidentified. This entry comes from a study of shared clonotypes between healthy human individuals. Study results and caveats: Tissues were not sampled, only blood, and their repertoires likely differ.

The method was immunoSEQ multiplex PCR; TCRdb's version includes in-frame clones alone and lacks a portion of them. Of hundreds of thousands of clones listed, around three quarters are singletons. This clonotype originated in a woman in her 40s in good health. Some clones in this sample may be carry-over from other donors' samples. Sample: PBMCs.

CDR3 DNA sequence: TGTGCCAGCTCACCAACCCGGACTAGCGTAACTAGCACAGATACGCAGTATTTT. It translates to CASSPTRTSVTSTDTQYF. The chain joins TRBV18 to TRBJ2-3, with 9 bases identical to TRBD2. The CDR3 is 18 residues long. Trimming at V came to 2 bases and at J to 0 bases, leaving 9 bases not matched to a gene. Germline assignment: CDR1 KGHSH and CDR2 LQKENI.